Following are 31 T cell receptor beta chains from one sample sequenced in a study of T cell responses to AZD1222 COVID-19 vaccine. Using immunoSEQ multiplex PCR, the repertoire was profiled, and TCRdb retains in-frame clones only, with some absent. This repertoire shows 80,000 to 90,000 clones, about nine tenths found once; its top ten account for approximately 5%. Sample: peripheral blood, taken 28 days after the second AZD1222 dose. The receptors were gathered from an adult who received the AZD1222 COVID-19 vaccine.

CDR3 DNA sequence: TGTGCCAGCAGTGACAGGTCGTGGGGAGAACTACTGTTTTTT. Encoded protein: CASSDRSWGELLFF. This chain connects TRBV2 to TRBJ1-4; D is unresolved. The CDR3 covers 14 residues. Trimming left V 3 bases short and J 13 bases short, with 18 bases between. Germline V gene lookup returns CDR1 SNHLY and CDR2 FYNNEI.

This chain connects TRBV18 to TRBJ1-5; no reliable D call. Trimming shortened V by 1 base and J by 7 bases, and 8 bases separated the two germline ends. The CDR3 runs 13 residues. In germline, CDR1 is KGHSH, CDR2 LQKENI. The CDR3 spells CASSPLGEQPQHF. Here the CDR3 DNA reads TGTGCCAGCTCACCACTGGGTGAGCAGCCCCAGCATTTT. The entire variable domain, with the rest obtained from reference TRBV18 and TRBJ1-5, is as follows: NAGVMQNPRHLVRRRGQEARLRCSPMKGHSHVYWYRQLPEEGLKFMVYLQKENIIDESGMPKERFSAEFPKEGPSILRIQQVVRGDSAAYFCASSPLGEQPQHFGDGTRLSIL.

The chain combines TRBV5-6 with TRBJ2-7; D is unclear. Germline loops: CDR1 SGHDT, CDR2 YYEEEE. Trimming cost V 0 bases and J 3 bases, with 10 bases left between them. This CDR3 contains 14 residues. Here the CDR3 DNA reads TGTGCCAGCAGCTTGGTTGAAACCCGCTACGAGCAGTACTTC. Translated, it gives CASSLVETRYEQYF.

The DNA of the CDR3 is TGTGCCAGCAGTGAAATCCGACAGGGCGCGGGGCAGCCCCAGCATTTT. It codes for CASSEIRQGAGQPQHF. The chain joins TRBV6-1 to TRBJ1-5, with 7 positions matching TRBD1. There are 16 residues in the CDR3. Trimming took 2 bases from V and 7 from J; bases not matched to a gene: 11. Germline loops: CDR1 MNHNS, CDR2 SASEGT.

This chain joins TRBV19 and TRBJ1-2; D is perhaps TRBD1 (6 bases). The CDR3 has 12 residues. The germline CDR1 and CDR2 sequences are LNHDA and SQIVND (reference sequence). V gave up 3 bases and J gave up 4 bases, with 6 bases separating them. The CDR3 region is CASSMDSYGYTF. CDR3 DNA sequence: TGTGCCAGTAGTATGGACAGCTATGGCTACACCTTC.

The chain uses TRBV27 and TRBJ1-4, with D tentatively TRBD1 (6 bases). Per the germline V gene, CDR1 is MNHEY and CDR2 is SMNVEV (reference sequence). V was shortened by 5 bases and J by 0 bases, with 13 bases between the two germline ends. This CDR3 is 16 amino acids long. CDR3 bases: TGTGCCAGCAGTCCCCAGGGGTTACCAACTAATGAAAAACTGTTTTTT. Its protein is CASSPQGLPTNEKLFF.

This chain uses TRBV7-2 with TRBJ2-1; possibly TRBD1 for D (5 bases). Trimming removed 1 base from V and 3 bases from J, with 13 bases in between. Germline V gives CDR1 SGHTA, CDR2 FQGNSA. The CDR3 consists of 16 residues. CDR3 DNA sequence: TGTGCCAGCAGCTTAGTGCCAGGGTTTGTCTACAATGAGCAGTTCTTC. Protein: CASSLVPGFVYNEQFF.

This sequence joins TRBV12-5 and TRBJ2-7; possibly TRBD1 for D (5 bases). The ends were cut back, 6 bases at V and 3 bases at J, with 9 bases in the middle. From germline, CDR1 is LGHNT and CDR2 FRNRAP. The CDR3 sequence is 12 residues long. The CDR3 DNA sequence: TGTGCTAGTGGCCGCGACAGCTACGAGCAGTACTTC. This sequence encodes CASGRDSYEQYF.

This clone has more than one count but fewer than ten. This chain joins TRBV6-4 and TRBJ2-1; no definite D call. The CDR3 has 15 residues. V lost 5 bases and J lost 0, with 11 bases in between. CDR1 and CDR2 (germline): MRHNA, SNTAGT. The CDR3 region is CASSRAQSSYNEQFF. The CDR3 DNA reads TGTGCCAGCAGTCGGGCCCAAAGCTCCTACAATGAGCAGTTCTTC.

CDR3 DNA: TGCGCCAGCAGCCCTTATCCGGCGGATCAGCCCCAGCATTTT. It codes for CASSPYPADQPQHF. This chain connects TRBV4-1 to TRBJ1-5; D is undetermined. V lost 4 bases to trimming and J lost 5 bases, with 12 bases between them. Germline V gene lookup returns CDR1 MGHRA and CDR2 YSYEKL. There are 14 residues in the CDR3.

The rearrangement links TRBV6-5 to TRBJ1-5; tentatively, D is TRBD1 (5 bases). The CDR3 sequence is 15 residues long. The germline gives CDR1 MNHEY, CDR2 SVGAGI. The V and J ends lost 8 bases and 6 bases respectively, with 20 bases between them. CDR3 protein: CASQPPGGGGQPQHF. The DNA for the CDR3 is TGTGCCAGCCAGCCTCCGGGGGGGGGAGGTCAGCCCCAGCATTTT.

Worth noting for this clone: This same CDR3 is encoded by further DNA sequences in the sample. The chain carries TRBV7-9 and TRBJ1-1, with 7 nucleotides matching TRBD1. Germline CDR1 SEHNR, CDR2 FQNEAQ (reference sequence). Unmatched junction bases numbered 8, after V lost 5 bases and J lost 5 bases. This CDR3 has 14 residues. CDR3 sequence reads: CASSPDREGTEAFF. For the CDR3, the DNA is TGTGCCAGCAGCCCCGACAGGGAGGGGACTGAAGCTTTCTTT.

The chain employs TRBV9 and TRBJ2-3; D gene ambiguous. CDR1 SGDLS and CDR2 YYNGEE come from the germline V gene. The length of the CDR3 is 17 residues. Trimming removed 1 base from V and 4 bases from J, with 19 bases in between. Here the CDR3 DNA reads TGTGCCAGCAGCGTACAGTGGACGACGACTGGCGCAGATACGCAGTATTTT. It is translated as CASSVQWTTTGADTQYF.

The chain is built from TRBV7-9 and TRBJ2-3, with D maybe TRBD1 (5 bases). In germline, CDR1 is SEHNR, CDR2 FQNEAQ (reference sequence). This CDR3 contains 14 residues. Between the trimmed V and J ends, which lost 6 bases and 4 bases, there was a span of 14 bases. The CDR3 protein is CASRPTGFADTQYF. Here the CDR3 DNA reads TGTGCCAGCAGGCCCACAGGTTTCGCAGATACGCAGTATTTT. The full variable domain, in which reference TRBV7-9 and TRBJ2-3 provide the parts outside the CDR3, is DTGVSQNPRHKITKRGQNVTFRCDPISEHNRLYWYRQTLGQGPEFLTYFQNEAQLEKSRLLSDRFSAERPKGSFSTLEIQRTEQGDSAMYLCASRPTGFADTQYFGPGTRLTVL.

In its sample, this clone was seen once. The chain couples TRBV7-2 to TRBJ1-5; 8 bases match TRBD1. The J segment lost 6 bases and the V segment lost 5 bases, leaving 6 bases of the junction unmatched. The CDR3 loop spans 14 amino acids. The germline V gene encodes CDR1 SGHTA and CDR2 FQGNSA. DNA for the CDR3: TGTGCCAGCAGCATCAGGGGGCTGGGTCAGCCCCAGCATTTT. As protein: CASSIRGLGQPQHF.

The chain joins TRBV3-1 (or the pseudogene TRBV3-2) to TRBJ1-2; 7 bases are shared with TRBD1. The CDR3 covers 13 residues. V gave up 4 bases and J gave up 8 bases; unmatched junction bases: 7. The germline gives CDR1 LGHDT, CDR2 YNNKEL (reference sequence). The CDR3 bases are TGTGCCAGCAGCCTGGACAGGACCTCCGGCTACACCTTC. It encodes CASSLDRTSGYTF.

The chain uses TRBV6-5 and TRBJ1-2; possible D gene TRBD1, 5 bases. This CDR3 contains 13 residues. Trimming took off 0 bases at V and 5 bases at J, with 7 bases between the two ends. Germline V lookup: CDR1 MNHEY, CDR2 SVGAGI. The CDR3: CASSYSQVYGYTF. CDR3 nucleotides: TGTGCCAGCAGTTACTCACAGGTTTATGGCTACACCTTC.

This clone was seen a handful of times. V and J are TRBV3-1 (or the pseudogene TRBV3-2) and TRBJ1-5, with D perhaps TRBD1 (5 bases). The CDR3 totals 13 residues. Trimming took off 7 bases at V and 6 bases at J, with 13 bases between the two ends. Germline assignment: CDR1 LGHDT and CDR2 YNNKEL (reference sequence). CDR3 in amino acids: CASTQGRGQPQHF. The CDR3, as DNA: TGTGCCAGCACCCAGGGAAGGGGTCAGCCCCAGCATTTT.

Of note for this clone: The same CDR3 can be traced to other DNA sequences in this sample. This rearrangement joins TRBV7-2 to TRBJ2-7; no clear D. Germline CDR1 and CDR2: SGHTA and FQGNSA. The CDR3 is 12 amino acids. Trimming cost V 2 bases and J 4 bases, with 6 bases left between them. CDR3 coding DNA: TGTGCCAGCAGCTTATCACGTTACGAGCAGTACTTC. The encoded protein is CASSLSRYEQYF.

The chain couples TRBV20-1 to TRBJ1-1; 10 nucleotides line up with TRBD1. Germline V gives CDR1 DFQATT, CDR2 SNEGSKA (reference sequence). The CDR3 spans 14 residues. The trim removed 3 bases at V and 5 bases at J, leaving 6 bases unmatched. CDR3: CSASRQGAGTEAFF. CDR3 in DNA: TGCAGTGCTAGTCGACAGGGGGCGGGGACTGAAGCTTTCTTT.

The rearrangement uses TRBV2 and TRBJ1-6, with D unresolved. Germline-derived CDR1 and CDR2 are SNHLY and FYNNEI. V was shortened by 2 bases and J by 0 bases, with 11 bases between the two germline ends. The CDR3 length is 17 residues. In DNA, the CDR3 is TGTGCCAGCAGTGAAAAGGACGTAAGCTCCTATAATTCACCCCTCCACTTT. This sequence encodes CASSEKDVSSYNSPLHF.

Here the CDR3 reads CASSQGQAGNYGYTF. CDR3 nucleotides: TGCGCCAGCAGCCAAGGCCAAGCGGGAAACTATGGCTACACCTTC. The chain uses TRBV4-3 and TRBJ1-2, with no clear D. CDR1 and CDR2 from the germline V gene are LGHNA and YSLEER. Trimming took 1 base from V and 2 from J, leaving 11 bases between them. This CDR3 comprises 15 residues.

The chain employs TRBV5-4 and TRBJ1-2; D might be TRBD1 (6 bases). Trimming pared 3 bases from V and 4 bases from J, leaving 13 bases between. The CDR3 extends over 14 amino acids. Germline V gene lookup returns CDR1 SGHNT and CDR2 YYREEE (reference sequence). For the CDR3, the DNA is TGTGCCAGCAGCTCCGGGACATCCCGCTATGGCTACACCTTC. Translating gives CASSSGTSRYGYTF. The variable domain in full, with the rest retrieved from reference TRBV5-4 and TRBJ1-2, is ETGVTQSPTHLIKTRGQQVTLRCSSQSGHNTVSWYQQALGQGPQFIFQYYREEENGRGNFPPRFSGLQFPNYSSELNVNALELDDSALYLCASSSGTSRYGYTFGSGTRLTVV.

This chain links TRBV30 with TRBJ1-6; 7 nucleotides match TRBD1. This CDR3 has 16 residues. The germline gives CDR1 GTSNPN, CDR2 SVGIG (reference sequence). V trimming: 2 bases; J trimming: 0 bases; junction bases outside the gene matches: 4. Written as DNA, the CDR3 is TGTGCCTGGAGTAGGGACAGAAGCTCCTATAATTCACCCCTCCACTTT. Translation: CAWSRDRSSYNSPLHF.

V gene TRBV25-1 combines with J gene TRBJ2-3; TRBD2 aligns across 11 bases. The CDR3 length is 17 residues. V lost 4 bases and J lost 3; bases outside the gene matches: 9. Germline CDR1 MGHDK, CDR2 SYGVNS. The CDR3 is CASSAPGLAAGTDTQYF. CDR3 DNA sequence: TGTGCCAGCAGTGCCCCGGGACTAGCGGCGGGGACAGATACGCAGTATTTT.

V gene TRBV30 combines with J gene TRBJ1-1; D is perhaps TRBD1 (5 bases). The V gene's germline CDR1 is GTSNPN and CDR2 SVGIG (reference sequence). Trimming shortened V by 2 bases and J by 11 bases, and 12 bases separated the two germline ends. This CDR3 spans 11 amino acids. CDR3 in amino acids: CAWSQGPVAFF. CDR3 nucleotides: TGTGCCTGGAGTCAGGGACCGGTGGCTTTCTTT.

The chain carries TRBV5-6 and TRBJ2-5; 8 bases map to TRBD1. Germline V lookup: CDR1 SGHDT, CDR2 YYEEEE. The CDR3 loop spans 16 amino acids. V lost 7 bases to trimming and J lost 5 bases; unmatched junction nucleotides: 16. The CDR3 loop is CASGGRGQGRWETQYF. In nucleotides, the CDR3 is TGTGCCAGCGGAGGACGCGGACAGGGTCGTTGGGAGACCCAGTACTTC.

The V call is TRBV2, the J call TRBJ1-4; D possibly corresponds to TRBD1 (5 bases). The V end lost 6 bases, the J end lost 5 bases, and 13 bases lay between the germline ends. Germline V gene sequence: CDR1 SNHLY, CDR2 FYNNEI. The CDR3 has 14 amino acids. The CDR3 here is CASRWTLANEKLFF. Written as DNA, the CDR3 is TGTGCCAGCAGGTGGACATTGGCGAATGAAAAACTGTTTTTT.

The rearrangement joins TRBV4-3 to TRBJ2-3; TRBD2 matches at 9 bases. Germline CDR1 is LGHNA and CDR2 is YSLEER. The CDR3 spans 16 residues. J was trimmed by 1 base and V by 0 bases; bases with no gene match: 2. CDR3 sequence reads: CASSQDPSGGTDTQYF. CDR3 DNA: TGCGCCAGCAGCCAAGACCCTAGCGGGGGCACAGATACGCAGTATTTT.

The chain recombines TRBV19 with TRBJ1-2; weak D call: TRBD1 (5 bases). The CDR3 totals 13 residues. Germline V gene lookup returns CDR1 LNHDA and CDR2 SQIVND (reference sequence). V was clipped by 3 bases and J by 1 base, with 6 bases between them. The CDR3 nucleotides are TGTGCCAGTAGTATGGGACTTAACTATGGCTACACCTTC. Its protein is CASSMGLNYGYTF.

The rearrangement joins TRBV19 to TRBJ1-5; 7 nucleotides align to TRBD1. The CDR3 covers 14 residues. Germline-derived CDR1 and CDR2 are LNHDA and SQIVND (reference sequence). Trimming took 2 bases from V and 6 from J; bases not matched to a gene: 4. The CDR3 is CASSIHRGGQPQHF. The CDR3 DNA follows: TGTGCCAGTAGTATACACAGGGGAGGTCAGCCCCAGCATTTT. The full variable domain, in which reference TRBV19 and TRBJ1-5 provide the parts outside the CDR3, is DGGITQSPKYLFRKEGQNVTLSCEQNLNHDAMYWYRQDPGQGLRLIYYSQIVNDFQKGDIAEGYSVSREKKESFPLTVTSAQKNPTAFYLCASSIHRGGQPQHFGDGTRLSIL.